This is a list of T cell receptor beta chains from one sample in a study of T cell repertoires in cytomegalovirus infection. TCRdb independently ran MiXCR on the reads; one entry per CDR3 protein. The sample consists of roughly 640,000 distinct CDR3 sequences, 24% of them appearing once. Sequences were obtained from CD8+ T cells from PBMCs. The receptor set was obtained from a human donor in good health (CMV status not recorded). Some clones in this sample may be carry-over from other donors' samples. CDR3s include the opening cysteine and the closing phenylalanine or tryptophan. D genes are given only for firm matches. Only some rows state a clone size, as once, few, many or a class for expanded clones.

>TRBV7-2|.|TRBJ1-1|many|15
TGTGCCAGCAGCTTAGATGTCTTATCTAACACTGAAGCTTTCTTT
CASSLDVLSNTEAFF
>TRBV7-6|TRBD1|TRBJ1-4|.|19
TGTGCCAGCAGCTTCGTCCCGGGACAGGGGAGGGCAACTAATGAAAAACTGTTTTTT
CASSFVPGQGRATNEKLFF
>TRBV4-1|.|TRBJ2-3|few|15
TGCGCCAGCAGCCATGGGAATGTCCCCACAGATACGCAGTATTTT
CASSHGNVPTDTQYF
>TRBV20-1|TRBD1|TRBJ2-5|few|14
TGCAGTGCTCAAACAAACAGGGGGCGGGAGACCCAGTACTTC
CSAQTNRGRETQYF
>TRBV6-5|.|TRBJ1-2|few|15
TGTGCCAGCAGTCAGGGGCCGTATCCTAACTATGGCTACACCTTC
CASSQGPYPNYGYTF
>TRBV28|TRBD1|TRBJ2-1|.|14
TGTGCCAGCAGGCTGGACAGGGGGAAGAATGAGCAGTTCTTC
CASRLDRGKNEQFF
>TRBV6-2/TRBV6-3|.|TRBJ2-3|.|16
TGTGCCAGCAGTTACTCGAGGCGGAGGGCTGCAGATACGCAGTATTTT
CASSYSRRRAADTQYF
>TRBV5-6|TRBD1|TRBJ2-1|few|15
TGTGCCAGCAGCGCAGGACAGGGGGCTTACAATGAGCAGTTCTTC
CASSAGQGAYNEQFF
>TRBV28|TRBD1|TRBJ2-5|few|15
TGTGCCAGCAGTCTCCGCGCAGGGGGCGAATACGCCCAGTACTTC
CASSLRAGGEYAQYF
>TRBV14|.|TRBJ2-5|many|13
TGTGCCAGCAAGGGGAGTAGCTTGGAGACCCAGTACTTC
CASKGSSLETQYF
>TRBV7-9|TRBD1|TRBJ2-5|.|15
TGTGCCAGCAGCCCACCGATGCAGGGGGCAGAGACCCAGTACTTC
CASSPPMQGAETQYF
>TRBV12-3/TRBV12-4|.|TRBJ2-5|few|11
TGTGCCGTACCTTTCGGGGAGACCCAGTACTTC
CAVPFGETQYF
>TRBV6-5|.|TRBJ2-7|.|15
TGTGCCAGCAGTTACGGGGAACCACTTACCTACGAGCAGTACTTC
CASSYGEPLTYEQYF
>TRBV7-9|.|TRBJ2-5|many|15
TGTGCCAGCAGCTTAGGGGTCACGGGCTGGGAGACCCAGTACTTC
CASSLGVTGWETQYF
>TRBV6-5|.|TRBJ2-7|.|13
TGTGCCAGCAGTTACTCGGTTGACAGGGAGCAGTACTTC
CASSYSVDREQYF
>TRBV20-1|TRBD1|TRBJ2-7|few|13
TGCAGTGCCTTGACAGGGCCCTTTTACGAGCAGTACTTC
CSALTGPFYEQYF
>TRBV20-1|TRBD1|TRBJ2-5|few|14
TGCAGTGCGAGGGACAGCGCCGAACAAGAGACCCAGTACTTC
CSARDSAEQETQYF
>TRBV2|.|TRBJ2-2|.|16
TGTGCCAGCAGTGGCCAGGGGAATTTAAACACCGGGGAGCTGTTTTTT
CASSGQGNLNTGELFF
>TRBV6-2/TRBV6-3|.|TRBJ1-6|few|15
TGTGCCTCATGGGCAGGCCAAGGTTCCAGTTCACCCCTCCACTTT
CASWAGQGSSSPLHF
>TRBV28|.|TRBJ2-1|many|13
TGTGCCAGCAGTCTAGGGCCGTCGAATGAGCAGTTCTTC
CASSLGPSNEQFF
>TRBV4-3|.|TRBJ1-1|.|13
TGCGCCAGCAGCCAAGAAGAAGGCACTGAAGCTTTCTTT
CASSQEEGTEAFF
>TRBV29-1|.|TRBJ1-2|few|12
TGCAGCGTCCAAGGGGGGGACTATGGCTACACCTTC
CSVQGGDYGYTF
>TRBV7-9|TRBD1|TRBJ2-1|many|13
TGTGCCAGCAGCCTTCAGGGGGAGAGTGAGCAGTTCTTC
CASSLQGESEQFF